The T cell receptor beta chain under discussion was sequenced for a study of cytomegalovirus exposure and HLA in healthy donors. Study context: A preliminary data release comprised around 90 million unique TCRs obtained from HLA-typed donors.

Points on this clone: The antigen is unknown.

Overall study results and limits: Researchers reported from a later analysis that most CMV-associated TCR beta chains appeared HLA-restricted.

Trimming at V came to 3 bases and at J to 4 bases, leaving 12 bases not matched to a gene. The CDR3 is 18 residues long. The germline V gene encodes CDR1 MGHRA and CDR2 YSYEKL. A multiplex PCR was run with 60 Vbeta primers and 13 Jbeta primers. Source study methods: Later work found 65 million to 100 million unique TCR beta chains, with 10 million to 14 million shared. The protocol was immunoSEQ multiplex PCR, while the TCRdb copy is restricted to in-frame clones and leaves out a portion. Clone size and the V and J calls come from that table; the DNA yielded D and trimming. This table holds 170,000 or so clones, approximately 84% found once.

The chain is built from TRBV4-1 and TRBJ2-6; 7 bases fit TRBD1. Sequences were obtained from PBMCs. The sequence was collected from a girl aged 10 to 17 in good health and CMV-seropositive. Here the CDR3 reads CASSHPTGEYGGANVLTF. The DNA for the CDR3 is TGCGCCAGCAGCCACCCCACAGGGGAATACGGCGGGGCCAACGTCCTGACTTTC.